Shown below are 30 T cell receptor beta chains from a single sample sequenced in a study of multiple sclerosis patients with progressive multifocal leukoencephalopathy. The time point here: approximately twelve months of natalizumab therapy. Data came from immunoSEQ multiplex PCR; TCRdb stores just in-frame clones and leaves some out. The sample has tens of thousands of clones, 90% seen once. The specimen was PBMCs, collected from a patient treated with natalizumab. The receptors here all came from a human donor with multiple sclerosis.

The chain is built from TRBV10-2 and TRBJ2-1; D is perhaps TRBD1 or TRBD2 (6 bases each). V was clipped by 9 bases and J by 9 bases, with 12 bases between them. The CDR3 covers 11 residues. Germline values: CDR1 WSHSY, CDR2 SAAADI. The CDR3 sequence is CASRLGGEQFF. In nucleotides, the CDR3 is TGCGCCAGTAGACTAGGGGGTGAGCAGTTCTTC.

The V and J genes are TRBV27 and TRBJ1-1; weak D call: TRBD1 (5 bases). The length of the CDR3 is 16 residues. V lost 4 bases to trimming and J lost 5 bases, with 20 bases between them. Germline lookup yields CDR1 MNHEY and CDR2 SMNVEV (reference sequence). The CDR3 spells CASSSYHPTRGTEAFF. Written as DNA, the CDR3 is TGTGCCAGCAGTTCATATCACCCGACGAGGGGAACTGAAGCTTTCTTT.

The chain couples TRBV2 to TRBJ1-6, with TRBD1 matching over 7 bases. The CDR3 is 15 residues long. V dropped 7 bases and J dropped 6; count of bases not matched to a gene: 9. Germline CDR1 SNHLY, CDR2 FYNNEI. Here the CDR3 reads CASTGTDFSNSPLHF. The CDR3 DNA reads as TGTGCCAGCACCGGGACAGACTTCTCTAATTCACCCCTCCACTTT.

This rearrangement joins TRBV21-1 to TRBJ2-2; TRBD1, the table's D call, was not compared with the DNA. TRBV21-1 is recorded as a pseudogene. The CDR3 covers 21 residues. The CDR3 region has the DNA TGTGCCAGCAGCACGTCCTACACAGGGGGCACGACGGGGGCCAACACCGGGGAGCTGTTTTTT. This gives the protein CASSTSYTGGTTGANTGELFF.

This CDR3 reads CASSGRRLAGGLTGELFF. The CDR3, as DNA: TGCGCCAGCAGTGGTAGGAGATTAGCGGGGGGTCTCACCGGGGAGCTGTTTTTT. V is TRBV10-2 and J is TRBJ2-2; 10 nucleotides match TRBD2. CDR1 is WSHSY and CDR2 is SAAADI in the germline V gene. The trim removed 4 bases at V and 4 bases at J, leaving 12 bases unmatched. The CDR3 spans 18 residues.

The V gene is TRBV18, the J gene TRBJ1-6; 9 nucleotides align to TRBD1. The CDR3 has 16 residues. In germline, CDR1 is KGHSH, CDR2 LQKENI. V lost 3 bases to trimming and J lost 9 bases; unmatched junction nucleotides: 9. CDR3 region: CASSPVQGAVSSPLHF. The CDR3 DNA sequence: TGTGCCAGCTCACCTGTACAGGGGGCGGTTAGTTCACCCCTCCACTTT.

The rearrangement uses TRBV5-4 and TRBJ2-2; possible D gene TRBD1, 6 bases. The germline V gene encodes CDR1 SGHNT and CDR2 YYREEE (reference sequence). Trimming took 0 bases from V and 5 from J, leaving 14 bases between them. This CDR3 is 16 amino acids long. CDR3 nucleotide sequence: TGTGCCAGCAGCTTGGCTGGGGCGCAGGGGACCGGGGAGCTGTTTTTT. This encodes CASSLAGAQGTGELFF.

This chain uses TRBV6-5 with TRBJ1-2, with D uncertain. This CDR3 contains 13 residues. The V gene lost 6 bases and the J gene lost 4 bases, with 12 bases spanning the gap. Germline CDR1 and CDR2: MNHEY and SVGAGI. CDR3 DNA sequence: TGTGCCAGCAGCGACGCCGGGGTCTATGGCTACACCTTC. Protein: CASSDAGVYGYTF.

This chain joins TRBV7-3 and TRBJ1-1; unclear D gene. V lost 5 bases and J 5 bases, leaving 12 bases between the germline ends. The CDR3 consists of 13 residues. The germline CDR1 and CDR2 sequences are SGHTA and FQGTGA. The CDR3 DNA follows: TGTGCCAGCAGCCAAGGCTTAGGGACTGAAGCTTTCTTT. Its translation is CASSQGLGTEAFF.

The V and J genes are TRBV7-3 and TRBJ1-1; D remains unclear. The CDR3 spans 15 residues. The germline V and J ends were trimmed by 0 bases and 1 base, with 9 bases remaining between them. CDR1 is SGHTA and CDR2 is FQGTGA in the germline V gene. As DNA, the CDR3 is TGTGCCAGCAGCTTAACGTTCGCAGAGAACACTGAAGCTTTCTTT. Translating gives CASSLTFAENTEAFF.

Points on this clone: Distinct nucleotide sequences in the sample also encode this CDR3. The V gene is TRBV10-1, the J gene TRBJ1-5, with a weak D call TRBD1 (5 bases). Trimming removed 2 bases at V and 7 bases at J, with 12 bases between. The CDR3 extends over 14 amino acids. Germline V gene data show CDR1 as WNHNN and CDR2 as SYGVQD (reference sequence). Here the CDR3 reads CASSEQGRHQPQHF. The CDR3 bases are TGCGCCAGCAGTGAGCAGGGTCGGCACCAGCCCCAGCATTTT.

The chain recombines TRBV15 with TRBJ2-7; 8 positions agree with TRBD2. The germline V gene has CDR1 LNHNV and CDR2 YYDKDF (reference sequence). Germline trimming cut 0 bases from V and 1 base from J; bases unmatched to any gene: 8. The CDR3 is made up of 17 amino acids. The CDR3 sequence is CATSREKGTSRSYEQYF. CDR3 coding DNA: TGTGCCACCAGCAGAGAAAAGGGGACTAGTCGGTCCTACGAGCAGTACTTC.

Only one count was recorded for this clone. The chain carries TRBV7-6 and TRBJ2-1, with D perhaps assigned TRBD1 or TRBD2 (7 bases each). From germline, CDR1 is SGHVS and CDR2 FNYEAQ. Trimming shortened V by 5 bases and J by 5 bases, and 13 bases separated the two germline ends. This CDR3 spans 14 amino acids. The CDR3 loop reads CASSIRGGNNEQFF. CDR3 DNA: TGTGCCAGCAGCATCAGGGGGGGAAACAATGAGCAGTTCTTC.

The V gene is TRBV11-2, the J gene TRBJ1-2, with D tentatively TRBD1 (5 bases). The V and J ends lost 4 bases and 4 bases respectively, with 10 bases between them. The CDR3 spans 13 residues. The germline CDR1 and CDR2 sequences are SGHAT and FQNNGV. The CDR3 DNA reads TGTGCCAGCAGCTCCACAGGAGTCTATGGCTACACCTTC. It is translated as CASSSTGVYGYTF.

The chain joins TRBV6-6 to TRBJ2-7; unclear D gene. The CDR3 sequence is 15 residues long. The germline CDR1 and CDR2 sequences are MNHNY and SVGAGI (reference sequence). The germline V and J ends were trimmed by 0 bases and 3 bases, with 12 bases remaining between them. The chain's CDR3 is CASSYSRIDLYEQYF. The CDR3 DNA follows: TGTGCCAGCAGTTACTCGAGGATCGACCTCTACGAGCAGTACTTC.

This clone was seen a few times. The chain combines TRBV7-9 with TRBJ1-3, with D unclear. Deletions cut 1 base from V and 0 bases from J, with 13 bases between. CDR3 length equals 17 residues. Germline V lookup: CDR1 SEHNR, CDR2 FQNEAQ (reference sequence). The CDR3 DNA follows: TGTGCCAGCAGCTTAGGTCCGGTGCAGAGCTCTGGAAACACCATATATTTT. It translates to CASSLGPVQSSGNTIYF.

This clone was recorded only once. The genes are TRBV13 and TRBJ2-1; 10 nucleotides match TRBD1. Germline V gene lookup returns CDR1 PRHDT and CDR2 FYEKMQ (reference sequence). This CDR3 has 15 amino acids. The trim removed 3 bases at V and 10 bases at J, leaving 9 bases unmatched. The CDR3 coding sequence is TGTGCCAGCAGCTTTCATGGGACAGGGGAACGGGAGCAGTTCTTC. Its protein product is CASSFHGTGEREQFF.

The CDR3 sequence is CASSKERKYYGYTF. As DNA, the CDR3 is TGTGCCAGCAGCAAAGAACGGAAGTACTATGGCTACACCTTC. The chain couples TRBV21-1 to TRBJ1-2. TRBV21-1 counts as a pseudogene. The CDR3 has 14 residues.

The V and J genes are TRBV7-8 and TRBJ2-2, with 7 positions matching TRBD2. J lost 1 base, V lost 6 bases, and 2 bases had no gene match. The CDR3 totals 14 residues. Germline loops: CDR1 SGHVS, CDR2 FQNEAQ. CDR3 sequence: CASRAGKNTGELFF. Written as DNA, the CDR3 is TGTGCCAGCAGAGCGGGGAAGAACACCGGGGAGCTGTTTTTT.

J is TRBJ1-1 and V is TRBV5-4; a weak D match, TRBD1 (5 bases). The CDR3 spans 14 residues. Germline V gives CDR1 SGHNT, CDR2 YYREEE (reference sequence). Trimming took off 5 bases at V and 3 bases at J, with 14 bases between the two ends. The CDR3 here is CASRLQGGDTEAFF. CDR3 coding DNA: TGTGCCAGCAGATTGCAGGGAGGTGACACTGAAGCTTTCTTT.

V is TRBV6-4 and J is TRBJ2-2, with a tentative D call TRBD2 (6 bases). The V gene's germline CDR1 is MRHNA and CDR2 SNTAGT. V lost 2 bases to trimming and J lost 3 bases, with 7 bases between them. This CDR3 has 14 amino acids. The CDR3, as DNA: TGTGCCAGCAGTGACGGAGGGGACACCGGGGAGCTGTTTTTT. It encodes CASSDGGDTGELFF.

This chain connects TRBV19 to TRBJ1-2, with a possible D match to TRBD1 (6 bases). This CDR3 spans 14 amino acids. Germline assignment: CDR1 LNHDA and CDR2 SQIVND (reference sequence). Trimming removed 3 bases from V and 4 bases from J, with 12 bases in between. The CDR3: CASSIGTLAYGYTF. CDR3 coding DNA: TGTGCCAGTAGTATTGGGACACTCGCCTATGGCTACACCTTC.

This clone has just one count. The CDR3: CAISEKGISNQPQHF. Here the CDR3 DNA reads TGTGCCATCAGTGAGAAGGGAATTAGCAATCAGCCCCAGCATTTT. The V gene is TRBV10-3, the J gene TRBJ1-5, with D unresolved. The CDR3 is 15 residues long. In germline, CDR1 is ENHRY, CDR2 SYGVKD. Trimming cost V 2 bases and J 0 bases, with 8 bases left between them.

For this clone: Other DNA sequences in this sample translate to the same CDR3. The gene calls are TRBV21-1 and TRBJ1-6. TRBV21-1 corresponds to a pseudogene. The CDR3 has 18 amino acids. The CDR3 loop is CASSKERQRAGGDSPLHF. CDR3 sequence (DNA): TGTGCCAGCAGCAAAGAAAGACAACGGGCGGGGGGGGATTCACCCCTCCACTTT.

This clone was seen once. The chain employs TRBV19 and TRBJ1-5, with 7 bases that match TRBD1. V was clipped by 9 bases and J by 2 bases; unmatched bases: 10. Germline-derived CDR1 and CDR2 are LNHDA and SQIVND (reference sequence). CDR3 length equals 15 residues. CDR3 region: CARRGDREGNQPQHF. DNA for the CDR3: TGTGCCAGGAGAGGAGACAGGGAAGGCAATCAGCCCCAGCATTTT.

V and J are TRBV4-3 and TRBJ2-5; D is possibly TRBD2 (6 bases). This CDR3 is built from 15 residues. Germline CDR1 LGHNA, CDR2 YSLEER. The ends were cut back, 0 bases at V and 7 bases at J, with 15 bases in the middle. The CDR3 region is CASSQEPALEGTQYF. The CDR3 region has the DNA TGCGCCAGCAGCCAAGAGCCAGCCCTGGAGGGGACCCAGTACTTC.

The chain employs TRBV10-2 and TRBJ1-4; D is ambiguous. Germline values: CDR1 WSHSY, CDR2 SAAADI. V was pared by 0 bases and J by 3 bases, with 2 bases between. The CDR3 is 13 residues long. The CDR3 DNA sequence: TGCGCCAGCAGTGAGTCGCCTAATGAAAAACTGTTTTTT. Translating gives CASSESPNEKLFF.

V gene TRBV7-2 combines with J gene TRBJ1-3; D unresolved. CDR1 is SGHTA and CDR2 is FQGNSA in the germline V gene. Trimming took 2 bases from V and 4 from J, leaving 6 bases between them. This CDR3 has 13 amino acids. The CDR3 loop is CASSLHPGNTIYF. The CDR3 DNA sequence: TGTGCCAGCAGCTTACATCCGGGAAACACCATATATTTT.

Here the CDR3 DNA reads TGTGCCTGGAGTGACTACAGGGGGCCTAACTATGGCTACACCTTC. Amino acid sequence: CAWSDYRGPNYGYTF. The rearrangement joins TRBV30 to TRBJ1-2; TRBD1 matches at 9 bases. CDR3 size: 15 residues. With V trimmed by 1 base and J by 0 bases, 3 bases remained unmatched. CDR1 and CDR2 from the germline V gene are GTSNPN and SVGIG (reference sequence).

The chain uses TRBV13 and TRBJ1-2; TRBD1 is a possible D gene (5 bases). V was cut by 3 bases and J by 0 bases, with 5 bases left in between. The CDR3 spans 13 residues. Per germline, CDR1 PRHDT and CDR2 FYEKMQ (reference sequence). The CDR3 DNA reads as TGTGCCAGCAGCTTCAGGGCTAACTATGGCTACACCTTC. Residues: CASSFRANYGYTF.